A single sample is the source of the 25 T cell receptor beta chains below, sequenced in a study of OX40 agonist ivuxolimab in advanced cancers. Some clones are missing from TCRdb's copy, which holds only in-frame ones; the method was immunoSEQ multiplex PCR. The table has around 37,000 clones, roughly 79% seen once. This material consisted of CD4+ or CD8+ T cells sorted from blood, taken in a trial of the OX40 agonist ivuxolimab. The receptors here all came from an adult with an advanced solid tumor such as melanoma, head and neck, liver or kidney cancer.

The V gene is TRBV7-8, the J gene TRBJ1-5; D is unresolved. Germline V gene lookup returns CDR1 SGHVS and CDR2 FQNEAQ. The CDR3 loop spans 14 amino acids. The V end was cut by 1 base, the J end by 3 bases, with 7 bases between. Here the CDR3 reads CASSLGSFNQPQHF. The CDR3 DNA is TGTGCCAGCAGCTTAGGCAGCTTCAATCAGCCCCAGCATTTT.

V is TRBV9 and J is TRBJ1-5, with D possibly being TRBD1 (6 bases). The germline V gene has CDR1 SGDLS and CDR2 YYNGEE. Trimming took 0 bases from V and 4 from J, leaving 17 bases between them. This CDR3 region has 17 residues. The CDR3 bases are TGTGCCAGCAGCGTAGGAGCAGGGGACTTGGGGAATCAGCCCCAGCATTTT. Amino acids: CASSVGAGDLGNQPQHF.

V is TRBV7-2 and J is TRBJ1-2; a weak D match, TRBD1 (5 bases). This CDR3 is built from 14 residues. The germline CDR1 and CDR2 sequences are SGHTA and FQGNSA. Trimming left V 5 bases short and J 8 bases short, with 18 bases between. The CDR3 region has the DNA TGTGCCAGCAGCCCCGGGACTCCTCAAGGGGGCTACACCTTC. As protein: CASSPGTPQGGYTF.

V gene TRBV7-2 combines with J gene TRBJ1-1; no clear D. The germline V and J ends were trimmed by 1 base and 8 bases, with 11 bases remaining between them. The CDR3 has 13 residues. In germline, CDR1 is SGHTA, CDR2 FQGNSA. CDR3 region: CASSLVGHREAFF. Here the CDR3 DNA reads TGTGCCAGCAGCTTAGTAGGCCACAGAGAAGCTTTCTTT.

This clone was seen a few times. The V and J genes are TRBV28 and TRBJ2-6; D ambiguous. Between the trimmed V and J ends, which lost 10 bases and 0 bases, there was a span of 10 bases. Germline V gene data show CDR1 as MDHEN and CDR2 as SYDVKM. This CDR3 has 14 amino acids. For the CDR3, the DNA is TGTGCCACCGGACGGATCTCTGGGGCCAACGTCCTGACTTTC. Translation: CATGRISGANVLTF.

The gene calls are TRBV7-2 and TRBJ2-7; no reliable D call. The germline V gene encodes CDR1 SGHTA and CDR2 FQGNSA. This CDR3 has 11 amino acids. The germline V and J ends were trimmed by 7 bases and 2 bases, with 6 bases remaining between them. The CDR3 coding sequence is TGTGCCAGCACCCAGACCTACGAGCAGTACTTC. It codes for CASTQTYEQYF.

The J gene is TRBJ1-1, the V gene TRBV19, with 7 bases aligning to TRBD1. The CDR3 is 15 residues long. The V gene end was trimmed by 3 bases and the J gene end by 0 bases; junction bases not matched to a gene: 4. Germline V lookup: CDR1 LNHDA, CDR2 SQIVND (reference sequence). CDR3 amino acids: CASSIFGTVNTEAFF. CDR3 in DNA: TGTGCCAGTAGTATCTTCGGGACAGTGAACACTGAAGCTTTCTTT.

This clone was counted a single time. The rearrangement uses TRBV18 and TRBJ1-5, with D uncertain. This CDR3 has 13 amino acids. Looked up from germline, CDR1 is KGHSH and CDR2 is LQKENI. Trimming took off 2 bases at V and 3 bases at J, with 5 bases between the two ends. The CDR3 protein is CASSPGYNQPQHF. CDR3 coding DNA: TGTGCCAGCTCACCAGGGTACAATCAGCCCCAGCATTTT.

The chain links TRBV7-8 to TRBJ2-1; 8 bases fit TRBD2. The CDR3 totals 15 residues. The V segment lost 5 bases and the J segment 2 bases; nucleotides outside the gene matches: 5. Germline values: CDR1 SGHVS, CDR2 FQNEAQ. The chain's CDR3 is CASSPIAGTYNEQFF. DNA for the CDR3: TGTGCCAGCAGCCCCATAGCGGGAACCTACAATGAGCAGTTCTTC. Full variable domain (remainder filled in from reference TRBV7-8 and TRBJ2-1): GAGVSQSPRYKVAKRGQDVALRCDPISGHVSLFWYQQALGQGPEFLTYFQNEAQLDKSGLPSDRFFAERPEGSVSTLKIQRTQQEDSAVYLCASSPIAGTYNEQFFGPGTRLTVL.

V is TRBV5-4 and J is TRBJ2-1; 7 bases fit TRBD2. The length of the CDR3 is 15 residues. Germline CDR1 and CDR2: SGHNT and YYREEE (reference sequence). With V trimmed by 2 bases and J by 7 bases, 9 bases remained unmatched. The CDR3, as DNA: TGTGCCAGCAGCTTAACTAGCGCGACAGTTAATGAGCAGTTCTTC. This encodes CASSLTSATVNEQFF.

The gene calls are TRBV28 and TRBJ1-2; D is perhaps TRBD1 (5 bases). The germline CDR1 and CDR2 sequences are MDHEN and SYDVKM. The length of the CDR3 is 15 residues. Between the trimmed V and J ends, which lost 2 bases and 3 bases, there was a span of 13 bases. CDR3 coding DNA: TGTGCCAGCAGTTTAAGGGAGGTGGGGGACTATGGCTACACCTTC. It is translated as CASSLREVGDYGYTF.

The V call is TRBV4-3, the J call TRBJ1-5; D is perhaps TRBD1 (6 bases). This CDR3 contains 16 residues. Germline V gene data show CDR1 as LGHNA and CDR2 as YSLEER. V lost 0 bases, J lost 6 bases, and 15 bases lay in between. CDR3 residues: CASSQDLSGDGQPQHF. The DNA of the CDR3 is TGCGCCAGCAGCCAAGATCTTTCAGGGGACGGTCAGCCCCAGCATTTT.

The chain recombines TRBV28 with TRBJ1-1, with D possibly being TRBD1 (5 bases). Germline values: CDR1 MDHEN, CDR2 SYDVKM. Trimming cost V 1 base and J 6 bases, with 15 bases left between them. This CDR3 has 15 amino acids. The CDR3 sequence: CASSLFDRKGSEAFF. The CDR3 DNA sequence: TGTGCCAGCAGTTTATTCGACCGAAAGGGGTCTGAAGCTTTCTTT.

The chain joins TRBV7-3 to TRBJ2-2; D is perhaps TRBD2 (6 bases). Germline values: CDR1 SGHTA, CDR2 FQGTGA. V gave up 0 bases and J gave up 7 bases, with 12 bases separating them. This CDR3 has 15 residues. The CDR3 loop is CASSLTSGRNGELFF. The CDR3 nucleotides are TGTGCCAGCAGCTTAACCAGCGGGCGGAACGGGGAGCTGTTTTTT.

This clone was observed a handful of times. The rearrangement joins TRBV9 to TRBJ2-5; TRBD1 matches 7 bases. Germline V gene sequence: CDR1 SGDLS, CDR2 YYNGEE. J gave up 5 bases and V 4 bases, and 11 bases lay outside the gene matches. The CDR3 loop spans 15 amino acids. CDR3 in DNA: TGTGCCAGCAGCCCGGGACAGCGACGATGGGAGACCCAGTACTTC. Amino acid sequence: CASSPGQRRWETQYF.

The chain links TRBV28 to TRBJ2-1; D is unclear. The V end lost 5 bases, the J end lost 6 bases, and 8 bases lay between the germline ends. CDR3 size: 12 residues. Germline loops: CDR1 MDHEN, CDR2 SYDVKM. CDR3 sequence reads: CASSLRVNEQFF. Here the CDR3 DNA reads TGTGCCAGCAGTCTTCGGGTCAATGAGCAGTTCTTC.

The rearrangement links TRBV7-9 to TRBJ2-3, with D possibly matching TRBD2 (7 bases). The CDR3 length is 16 residues. Deletions cut 1 base from V and 0 bases from J, with 11 bases between. Per germline, CDR1 SEHNR and CDR2 FQNEAQ (reference sequence). Written as DNA, the CDR3 is TGTGCCAGCAGCTTAGGGGCGGGGGCTAGCACAGATACGCAGTATTTT. It specifies CASSLGAGASTDTQYF.

The chain joins TRBV7-2 to TRBJ2-5; D is undetermined. This CDR3 is 12 amino acids long. The V gene's germline CDR1 is SGHTA and CDR2 FQGNSA. V lost 2 bases to trimming and J lost 4 bases, with 5 bases between them. The CDR3 here is CASSLSAETQYF. CDR3 nucleotides: TGTGCCAGCAGCTTATCGGCAGAGACCCAGTACTTC.

V usage is TRBV5-4 and J usage is TRBJ2-7, with 8 positions matching TRBD1. With V trimmed by 4 bases and J by 5 bases, 11 bases remained unmatched. The CDR3 has 15 residues. The germline gives CDR1 SGHNT, CDR2 YYREEE (reference sequence). The CDR3: CASSPARTGTDEQYF. CDR3 DNA sequence: TGTGCCAGCAGCCCGGCCCGGACAGGGACCGACGAGCAGTACTTC.

The chain combines TRBV7-2 with TRBJ2-3; TRBD2 matches at 7 bases. The germline V gene encodes CDR1 SGHTA and CDR2 FQGNSA. The V segment lost 1 base and the J segment 0 bases; nucleotides outside the gene matches: 4. The CDR3 runs to 16 residues. In nucleotides, the CDR3 is TGTGCCAGCAGCTTAGGGGGTAGCGGGAGCACAGATACGCAGTATTTT. It yields the protein CASSLGGSGSTDTQYF.

This CDR3 reads CASSLGTGRSSYEQYF. The CDR3 nucleotides are TGTGCCAGCAGTTTGGGGACAGGAAGGAGCTCCTACGAGCAGTACTTC. This chain joins TRBV28 and TRBJ2-7; 8 bases fit TRBD1. Germline assignment: CDR1 MDHEN and CDR2 SYDVKM. This CDR3 comprises 16 residues. Trimming at V came to 3 bases and at J to 0 bases, leaving 7 bases not matched to a gene.

V usage is TRBV9 and J usage is TRBJ1-1; maybe TRBD1 (6 bases). The CDR3 contains 13 residues. Germline V gene lookup returns CDR1 SGDLS and CDR2 YYNGEE. Trimming removed 5 bases from V and 4 bases from J, with 12 bases in between. CDR3 loop: CASSRTGSTEAFF. DNA of the CDR3: TGTGCCAGCAGTCGAACAGGGTCCACTGAAGCTTTCTTT.

On this clone itself: It may be a read error: a sequence one base away is much more abundant. The chain uses TRBV7-9 and TRBJ1-2; TRBD1 matches 7 bases. CDR1 is SEHNR and CDR2 is FQNEAQ in the germline V gene (reference sequence). The CDR3 length is 13 residues. Trimming took 10 bases from V and 7 from J; bases not matched to a gene: 12. Here the CDR3 reads CATPRGMRAGYTF. Written as DNA, the CDR3 is TGTGCCACCCCCAGGGGGATGCGGGCTGGCTACACCTTC.

The chain couples TRBV6-5 to TRBJ1-2; 10 bases agree with TRBD1. Germline CDR1 MNHEY, CDR2 SVGAGI. V lost 4 bases, J lost 3 bases, and 8 bases stayed unmatched. This CDR3 spans 16 amino acids. The DNA for the CDR3 is TGTGCCAGCAGTTTGACGCCCGGGACAGGGGACTATGGCTACACCTTC. It translates to CASSLTPGTGDYGYTF.

The J gene is TRBJ1-5, the V gene TRBV13; 8 nucleotides align to TRBD1. This CDR3 has 14 residues. After removal of 5 bases from V and 4 bases from J, the junction contained 4 bases not matched to a gene. The germline CDR1 and CDR2 sequences are PRHDT and FYEKMQ (reference sequence). CDR3 sequence reads: CASSADRGNQPQHF. CDR3 DNA sequence: TGTGCCAGCAGCGCCGACAGGGGAAATCAGCCCCAGCATTTT.